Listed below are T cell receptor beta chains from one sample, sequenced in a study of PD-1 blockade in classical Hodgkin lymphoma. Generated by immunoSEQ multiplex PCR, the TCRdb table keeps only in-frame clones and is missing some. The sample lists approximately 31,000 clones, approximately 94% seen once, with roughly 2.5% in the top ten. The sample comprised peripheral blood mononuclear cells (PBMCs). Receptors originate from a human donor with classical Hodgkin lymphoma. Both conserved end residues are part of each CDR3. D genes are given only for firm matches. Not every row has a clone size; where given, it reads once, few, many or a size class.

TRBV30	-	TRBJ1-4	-	CAWSVSHREKLFF	TGTGCCTGGAGTGTAAGCCACAGAGAAAAACTGTTTTTT
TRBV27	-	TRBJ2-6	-	CASRISGFRTTGANVLTF	TGTGCCAGCAGGATTTCAGGCTTCCGGACCACTGGGGCCAACGTCCTGACTTTC
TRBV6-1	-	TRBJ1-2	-	CASSDPTGIYGYTF	TGTGCCAGCAGTGACCCGACGGGGATCTATGGCTACACCTTC
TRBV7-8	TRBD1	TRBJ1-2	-	CASSLAGTEGYTF	TGTGCCAGCAGCTTAGCGGGGACAGAAGGCTACACCTTC
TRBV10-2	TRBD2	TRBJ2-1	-	CASRSSGRALSEQFF	TGCGCCAGCAGATCTAGCGGGAGGGCCCTCAGTGAGCAGTTCTTC
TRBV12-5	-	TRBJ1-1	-	CASGLILDTRNTEAFF	TGTGCTAGTGGTTTGATCCTGGACACACGGAACACTGAAGCTTTCTTT
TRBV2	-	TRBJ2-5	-	CASSEVWGIGETQYF	TGTGCCAGCAGTGAAGTTTGGGGGATCGGAGAGACCCAGTACTTC
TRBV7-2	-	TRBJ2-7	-	CASRTGGLTYEQYF	TGTGCCAGCAGAACGGGGGGCCTTACTTACGAGCAGTACTTC
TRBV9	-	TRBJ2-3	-	CASSVAPIDTQYF	TGTGCCAGCAGCGTAGCACCCATAGATACGCAGTATTTT
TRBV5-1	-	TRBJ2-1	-	CASSLIAGSYNEQFF	TGCGCCAGCAGCTTGATTGCAGGGAGCTACAATGAGCAGTTCTTC
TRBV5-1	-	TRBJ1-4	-	CASSLFGNRGTEKLFF	TGCGCCAGCAGCTTGTTTGGGAATAGAGGAACCGAAAAACTGTTTTTT
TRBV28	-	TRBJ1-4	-	CASSNAGGPNEKLFF	TGTGCCAGCTCCAACGCCGGGGGACCTAATGAAAAACTGTTTTTT
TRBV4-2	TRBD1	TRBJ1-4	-	CASSPRQGENEKLFF	TGTGCCAGCAGCCCGCGACAGGGTGAAAATGAAAAACTGTTTTTT
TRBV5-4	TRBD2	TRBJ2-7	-	CASSLGGSGTSYEQYF	TGTGCCAGCAGCTTGGGTGGGAGCGGGACCTCCTACGAGCAGTACTTC
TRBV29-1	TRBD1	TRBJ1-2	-	CSVATGPLYYGYTF	TGCAGCGTCGCGACAGGGCCTCTTTACTATGGCTACACCTTC
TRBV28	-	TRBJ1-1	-	CASKDRLMNTEAFF	TGTGCCAGCAAAGACAGACTCATGAACACTGAAGCTTTCTTT
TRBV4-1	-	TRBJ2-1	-	CASSQGRSGGPHNEQFF	TGCGCCAGCAGCCAAGGAAGGTCCGGGGGGCCCCACAATGAGCAGTTCTTC
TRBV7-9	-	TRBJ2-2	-	CASSLVGGAGELFF	TGTGCCAGCAGCTTAGTGGGAGGCGCCGGGGAGCTGTTTTTT
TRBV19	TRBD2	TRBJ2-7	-	CASSMGLAVYEQYF	TGTGCCAGTAGTATGGGACTAGCGGTCTACGAGCAGTACTTC
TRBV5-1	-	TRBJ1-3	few	CASSLGAIGNTIYF	TGCGCCAGCAGCTTGGGGGCCATTGGGAACACCATATATTTT
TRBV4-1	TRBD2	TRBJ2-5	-	CASSQDMNGRMETQYF	TGCGCCAGCAGCCAAGATATGAACGGGAGGATGGAGACCCAGTACTTC
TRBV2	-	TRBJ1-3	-	CASSDQVENTIYF	TGTGCCAGCAGTGACCAGGTGGAAAACACCATATATTTT
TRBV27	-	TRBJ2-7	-	CASSLSRWRIYEQYF	TGTGCCAGCAGTTTATCGAGATGGCGGATTTACGAGCAGTACTTC
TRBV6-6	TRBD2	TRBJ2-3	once	CASTLGRGRGTDTQYF	TGTGCCAGCACCCTTGGGAGGGGTCGGGGCACAGATACGCAGTATTTT
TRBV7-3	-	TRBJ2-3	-	CASSFHPSDTQYF	TGTGCCAGCAGCTTCCACCCTTCAGATACGCAGTATTTT
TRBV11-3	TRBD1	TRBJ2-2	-	CASSSLGQGNTGELFF	TGTGCCAGCAGCTCCCTAGGACAGGGCAACACCGGGGAGCTGTTTTTT
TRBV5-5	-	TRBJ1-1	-	CASSLYNTEAFF	TGTGCCAGCAGCTTGTATAACACTGAAGCTTTCTTT
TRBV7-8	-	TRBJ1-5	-	CASSREGSNQPQHF	TGTGCCAGCAGCCGGGAAGGCAGCAATCAGCCCCAGCATTTT
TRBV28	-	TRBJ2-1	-	CASSLGLGSYNEQFF	TGTGCCAGCAGTTTAGGGTTAGGCTCCTACAATGAGCAGTTCTTC
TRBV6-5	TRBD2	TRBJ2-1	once	CASSYLAGASRHEQFF	TGTGCCAGCAGTTACCTAGCGGGAGCGTCAAGGCATGAGCAGTTCTTC
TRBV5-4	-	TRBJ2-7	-	CASTRTGGESEQYF	TGTGCCAGCACACGGACGGGCGGTGAATCCGAGCAGTACTTC
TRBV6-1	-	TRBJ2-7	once	CASSEGDSRTYEQYF	TGTGCCAGCAGTGAGGGGGACTCCCGCACCTACGAGCAGTACTTC
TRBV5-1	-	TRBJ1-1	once	CASSLVAGMNTEAFF	TGCGCCAGCAGCTTGGTCGCGGGTATGAACACTGAAGCTTTCTTT
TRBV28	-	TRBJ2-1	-	CASRMRNPYNEQFF	TGTGCCAGCAGGATGCGGAACCCCTACAATGAGCAGTTCTTC
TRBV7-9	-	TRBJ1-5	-	CASSLDGYSNQPQHF	TGTGCCAGCAGCCTGGACGGCTATAGCAATCAGCCCCAGCATTTT
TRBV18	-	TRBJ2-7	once	CASSLGSGNEQYF	TGTGCCAGCTCACTAGGATCTGGCAACGAGCAGTACTTC
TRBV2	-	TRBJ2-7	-	CASRRTGVDEQYF	TGTGCCAGCAGGCGTACGGGAGTCGACGAGCAGTACTTC
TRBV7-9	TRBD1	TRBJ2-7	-	CASSRGQGPYEQYF	TGTGCCAGCAGCCGCGGACAGGGCCCCTACGAGCAGTACTTC
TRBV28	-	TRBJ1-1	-	CASKDPGGFEAFF	TGTGCCAGCAAAGATCCGGGCGGTTTTGAAGCTTTCTTT
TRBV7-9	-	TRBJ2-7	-	CASSLLIGSYEQYF	TGTGCCAGCAGCCTCTTAATAGGCAGCTACGAGCAGTACTTC
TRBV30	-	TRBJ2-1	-	CAWSLSSSYNEQFF	TGTGCCTGGAGCCTCTCGAGCTCCTACAATGAGCAGTTCTTC
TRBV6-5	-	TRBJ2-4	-	CASSFTGVGGKNIQYF	TGTGCCAGCAGTTTCACAGGAGTGGGGGGCAAAAACATTCAGTACTTC
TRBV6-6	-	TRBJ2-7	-	CASSLETSYEQYF	TGTGCCAGCAGCCTAGAGACCTCCTACGAGCAGTACTTC
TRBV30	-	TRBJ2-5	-	CAWSTREIQETQYF	TGTGCCTGGAGTACTAGGGAGATACAAGAGACCCAGTACTTC
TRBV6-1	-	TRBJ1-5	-	CASSEAMGTNQPQHF	TGTGCCAGCAGTGAAGCGATGGGGACCAATCAGCCCCAGCATTTT
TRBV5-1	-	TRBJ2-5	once	CASSLGTGTYQETQYF	TGCGCCAGCAGCTTGGGGACGGGGACGTACCAAGAGACCCAGTACTTC
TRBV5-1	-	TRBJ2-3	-	CASSSPGNTDTQYF	TGCGCCAGCAGCTCGCCGGGGAACACAGATACGCAGTATTTT
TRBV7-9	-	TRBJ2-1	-	CASSSPPVPYNEQFF	TGTGCCAGCAGCTCCCCCCCAGTACCCTACAATGAGCAGTTCTTC
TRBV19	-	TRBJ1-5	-	CASRGRVQPQHF	TGTGCCAGTAGGGGGAGGGTTCAGCCCCAGCATTTT
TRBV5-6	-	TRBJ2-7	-	CASSLLIGGRVTGQYF	TGTGCCAGCAGCTTGTTGATCGGAGGCCGGGTAACGGGGCAGTACTTC
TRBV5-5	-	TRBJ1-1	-	CASSLATEAFF	TGTGCCAGCAGCTTGGCCACTGAAGCTTTCTTT
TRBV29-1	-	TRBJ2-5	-	CSVRRGLYEGETQYF	TGCAGCGTTCGGCGGGGGCTCTATGAGGGAGAGACCCAGTACTTC
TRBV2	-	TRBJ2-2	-	CASSEESRQGELFF	TGTGCCAGCAGTGAGGAGTCCCGTCAAGGGGAGCTGTTTTTT
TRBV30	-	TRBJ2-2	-	CARGFTGELFF	TGTGCCCGGGGCTTCACCGGGGAGCTGTTTTTT
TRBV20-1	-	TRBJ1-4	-	CIGSHNEKLFF	TGCATAGGCAGCCATAATGAAAAACTGTTTTTT